This T cell receptor beta chain stems from a study of identical twins. Study results and caveats: Those out-of-frame alpha sequences shared by twins showed an excess of low generation probability.

This clonotype was recorded many times. As yet, its antigen is unknown. Through template switching, a universal primer site was introduced, and the cDNA contained unique molecular identifiers. One entry per CDR3 protein, called by TCRdb with MiXCR from the 5' RACE reads. Here the sample spans 200,000 to 300,000 distinct CDR3 sequences, roughly 12% being singletons. The V gene lost 0 bases and the J gene lost 6 bases, with 12 bases spanning the gap. The CDR3 is 14 residues long. Germline values: CDR1 MNHEY, CDR2 SMNVEV (reference sequence). The sample also formed part of further work on yellow fever vaccine responses in identical twins. Turning to that study: It has been reported that, in twins, the vaccine T cell response seemed partly convergent and partly personalized.

The source of this sequence is a woman aged 18-29 years in good health. This rearrangement joins TRBV27 to TRBJ2-7; D is possibly TRBD2 (6 bases). The source material was memory (CD45RO+) T cells sorted from blood. CDR3 bases: TGTGCCAGCAGTTTATCGGGACTGCTTGGCGAGCAGTACTTC. Protein product: CASSLSGLLGEQYF.